The sequence of this TCR beta chain was determined in a study of blood T cell repertoires in COVID-19. Source study methods: Estimation of nucleated cell counts relied on the amplification of reference gene primers. The protocol was immunoSEQ multiplex PCR, while the TCRdb copy is restricted to in-frame clones and leaves out a portion. The V and J calls and the clone size are those of that table, but D and trimming were determined from the DNA. In the table there are some 180,000 clones, around 87% of which are singletons. The V and J ends lost 3 bases and 3 bases respectively, with 12 bases between them. This CDR3 has 14 residues. Germline lookup yields CDR1 SGHDT and CDR2 YYEEEE. Categorization into cohorts depended on clinical history that participants reported.

This sequence joins TRBV5-6 and TRBJ1-1; no clear D. Specimen: PBMCs or T cells enriched from blood (not recorded which). This sequence originates from a woman between 35 and 50 years old in a cohort exposed to, infected with or recovered from COVID-19 (not recorded which). CDR3 in amino acids: CASSSGVIDTEAFF. DNA for the CDR3: TGTGCCAGCAGCTCCGGGGTTATAGACACTGAAGCTTTCTTT.